A single T cell receptor (beta chain) is shown here with its context. The sample comes from a study of CD8 T cells in Susac syndrome. Trimming cost V 1 base and J 1 base, with 2 bases left between them. The germline V gene encodes CDR1 SGHDN and CDR2 FVKESK. This CDR3 spans 12 amino acids. TCR beta from blood CD8+ and CD4+ T cells was sequenced. Healthy donors served as the controls. They were matched for age and sex. TEMRA cells underwent FACS enrichment and CD8+ and CD4+ T cells underwent negative isolation. About 0.5 to 1 ug RNA was reverse transcribed with random hexamers. Amplification of the TCR beta CDR3 was carried out by immunoSEQ multiplex PCR, which spanned a total of 54 Vbeta and 13 Jbeta segments. TCRdb itself ran the immunoSEQ multiplex PCR reads through MiXCR, one entry per CDR3 protein. The sample contains under 200,000 distinct CDR3 sequences, roughly 94% of which appear only once.

This receptor was obtained from a human donor in good health. The chain employs TRBV14 and TRBJ2-7; D is uncertain. The sample consisted of CD4+ T cells from PBMCs. CDR3 protein: CASSQGSYEQYV. CDR3 DNA sequence: TGTGCCAGCAGCCAAGGATCCTACGAGCAGTACGTC.